The present entry profiles one T cell receptor beta chain with its context. This sample was included in a study of blood T cell repertoires in COVID-19. Study-wide background: Acute and convalescent COVID-19 samples came from the United States, Italy and Spain.

As originally analysed: Reference gene primers were amplified, and this amplification served to estimate nucleated cell counts. Repertoires were generated with immunoSEQ multiplex PCR, while TCRdb's copy carries only in-frame clones and drops some. V and J calls and clone size are as listed in that table; D and trimming were resolved from the DNA. The sample comprises roughly 52,000 clones, under 90% of which are singletons, and around a tenth rests with the top ten. Trimming shortened V by 6 bases and J by 7 bases, and 12 bases separated the two germline ends. The CDR3 is made up of 12 amino acids. Germline V lookup: CDR1 SNHLY, CDR2 FYNNEI.

The sample comprised peripheral blood. V and J are TRBV2 and TRBJ1-1; no clear D. This TCR came from an elderly man with COVID-19, enrolled during active disease. The CDR3 region has the DNA TGTGCCAGCAGGCCTGAGCTTCTTGAAGCTTTCTTT. This gives the protein CASRPELLEAFF.